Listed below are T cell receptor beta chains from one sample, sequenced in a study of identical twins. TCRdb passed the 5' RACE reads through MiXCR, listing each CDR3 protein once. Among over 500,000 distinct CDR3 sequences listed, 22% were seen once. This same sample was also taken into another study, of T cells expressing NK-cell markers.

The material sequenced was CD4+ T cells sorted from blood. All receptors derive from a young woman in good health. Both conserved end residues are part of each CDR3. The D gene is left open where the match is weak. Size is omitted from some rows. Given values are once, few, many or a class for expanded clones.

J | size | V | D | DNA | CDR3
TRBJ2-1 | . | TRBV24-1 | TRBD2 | TGTGCCACCAGTGAGCGTCCGTCTAGCGGGAAATACAATGAGCAGTTCTTC | CATSERPSSGKYNEQFF
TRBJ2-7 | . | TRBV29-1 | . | TGCAGCGTACCGGGGAGCTCCTACGAGCAGTACTTC | CSVPGSSYEQYF
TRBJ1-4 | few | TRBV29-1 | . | TGCAGCCACCAAAAGGGCGAAAAACTGTTTTTT | CSHQKGEKLFF
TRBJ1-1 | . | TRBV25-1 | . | TGTGCCAGCAGTTACAGATACAACACTGAAGCTTTCTTT | CASSYRYNTEAFF
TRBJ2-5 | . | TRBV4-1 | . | TGCGCCAGCAGCCAAGACGCGTGGGAGACCCAGTACTTC | CASSQDAWETQYF
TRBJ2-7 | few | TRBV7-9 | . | TGTGCCAGCAGCTTAGTCAGCGGCGAGCAGTACTTC | CASSLVSGEQYF
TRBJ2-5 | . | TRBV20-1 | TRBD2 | TGCAGTGCTAGGAGGATTAGCGGGGAGACCCAGTACTTC | CSARRISGETQYF
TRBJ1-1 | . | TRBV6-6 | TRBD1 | TGTGCCAGCAGTCGCGAACGACAGGGTGAAGCTTTCTTT | CASSRERQGEAFF
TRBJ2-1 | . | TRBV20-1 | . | TGCAGTGCTAGAGTCGGCGGGAACTCCTACAATGAGCAGTTCTTC | CSARVGGNSYNEQFF
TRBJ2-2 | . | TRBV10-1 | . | TGCGCCAGCAGTGAACAGCACACCGGGGAGCTGTTTTTT | CASSEQHTGELFF
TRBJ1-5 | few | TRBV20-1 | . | TGCAGTGCTTCCCATCCAGGGAGATCAGGCAATCAGCCCCAGCATTTT | CSASHPGRSGNQPQHF
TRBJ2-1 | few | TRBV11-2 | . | TGTGCCAGCCGGTCTTTGGCCTACAATGAGCAGTTCTTC | CASRSLAYNEQFF
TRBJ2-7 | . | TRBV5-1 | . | TGCGCCAGCAGCTTGAAACCTCCTTCCAGCGCGGGACAAAGCTACGAGCAGTACTTC | CASSLKPPSSAGQSYEQYF
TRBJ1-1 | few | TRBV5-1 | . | TGCGCCAGCAGCTTGGATGGACGGCAGAACACTGAAGCTTTCTTT | CASSLDGRQNTEAFF
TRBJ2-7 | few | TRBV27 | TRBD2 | TGTGCCAGCAGTTCCTCCCGAGGCGGGAGCTACGAGCAGTACTTC | CASSSSRGGSYEQYF
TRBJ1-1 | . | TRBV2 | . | TGTGCCAGCAGTGATCAAGGCCAGCTGAACACTGAAGCTTTCTTT | CASSDQGQLNTEAFF
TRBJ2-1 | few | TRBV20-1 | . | TGCAGTGCTAGGGGGAGCGGCAGGGGCAATGAGCAGTTCTTC | CSARGSGRGNEQFF
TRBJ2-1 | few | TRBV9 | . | TGTGCCAGCAGCGTAGCCCCCCTTGCCGGGCAGTTCTTC | CASSVAPLAGQFF
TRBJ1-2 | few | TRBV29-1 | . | TGCAGCGTAAGCCGGGACACCTATGGCTACACCTTC | CSVSRDTYGYTF
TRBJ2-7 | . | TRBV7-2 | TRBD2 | TGTGCCAGCAGCCCCGGACTAGTTCGCGAGCAGTACTTC | CASSPGLVREQYF
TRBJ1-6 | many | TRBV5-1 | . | TGCGCCAGCAGCTTGCAACAATATAATTCACCCCTCCACTTT | CASSLQQYNSPLHF
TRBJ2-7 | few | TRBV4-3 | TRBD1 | TGCGCCAGCAGCCAAGTTCACAGGGGAGACGAGCAGTACTTC | CASSQVHRGDEQYF
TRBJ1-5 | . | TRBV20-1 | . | TGCAGTGCCAGCCGGGACGGCAACAATCAGCCCCAGCATTTT | CSASRDGNNQPQHF
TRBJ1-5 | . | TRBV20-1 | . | TGCAGTGCTAGCTCCCTCGCTCCCGGGACATACCTCAATCAGCCCCAGCATTTT | CSASSLAPGTYLNQPQHF
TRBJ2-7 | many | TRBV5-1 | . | TGCGCCAGCAGCCGATACGCGACAACTTCGGGTGGCGAGCAGTACTTC | CASSRYATTSGGEQYF
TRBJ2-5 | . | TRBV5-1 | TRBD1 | TGCGCCAGCAGCCCCGGATCAACAGGGGGCCGGGAGACCCAGTACTTC | CASSPGSTGGRETQYF
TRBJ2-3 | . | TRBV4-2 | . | TGTGCCAGCAGCCACGGGACGGTTAAAATCACAGATACGCAGTATTTT | CASSHGTVKITDTQYF
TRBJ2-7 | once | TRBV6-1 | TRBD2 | TGTGCCAGCAACCCGACTAGCGGCTCCTACGAGCAGTACTTC | CASNPTSGSYEQYF
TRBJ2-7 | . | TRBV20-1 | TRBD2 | TGCAGTGCAGTAGCGGGGCCCTACGAGCAGTACTTC | CSAVAGPYEQYF
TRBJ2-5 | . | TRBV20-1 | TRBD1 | TGCAGTGCTCGTACAGGGGGCAAGGAGACCCAGTACTTC | CSARTGGKETQYF
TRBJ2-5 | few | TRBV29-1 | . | TGCAGCGTTGAGAGGCCGATCCGCGGGACCCAGTACTTC | CSVERPIRGTQYF
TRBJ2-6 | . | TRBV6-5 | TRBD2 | TGTGCCAGCAGTTACGCTAGCGGGCTCTTCTCTGGGGCCAACGTCCTGACTTTC | CASSYASGLFSGANVLTF
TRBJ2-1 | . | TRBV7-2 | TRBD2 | TGTGCCAGCAGCTTAGCTAGCGGGAACTACAATGAGCAGTTCTTC | CASSLASGNYNEQFF
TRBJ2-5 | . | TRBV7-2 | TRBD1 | TGTGCCAGCAGCTCCCGACAGGGGGCGGAGACCCAGTACTTC | CASSSRQGAETQYF
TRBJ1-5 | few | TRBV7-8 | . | TGTGCCAGCAGCTCAGACCGAGGTAGCAATCAGCCCCAGCATTTT | CASSSDRGSNQPQHF
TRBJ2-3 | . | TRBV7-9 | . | TGTGCCAGCAGCCGAGTGGACACGCAGTATTTT | CASSRVDTQYF
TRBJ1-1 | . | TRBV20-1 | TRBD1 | TGCAGTGCTAGGACAGGGATGACTGAAGCTTTCTTT | CSARTGMTEAFF
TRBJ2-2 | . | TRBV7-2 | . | TGTGCCAGCCTACCAGCAGGGAACACCGGGGAGCTGTTTTTT | CASLPAGNTGELFF
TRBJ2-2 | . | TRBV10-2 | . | TGCGCCAGCGCCAAGACCCGGACCGGGGAGCTGTTTTTT | CASAKTRTGELFF
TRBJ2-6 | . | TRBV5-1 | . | TGCGCCAGCACCCTAACTGGGGCCAACGTCCTGACTTTC | CASTLTGANVLTF
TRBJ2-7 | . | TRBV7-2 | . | TGTGCCAGCAGCGCGGACAGAACCTACGAGCAGTACTTC | CASSADRTYEQYF
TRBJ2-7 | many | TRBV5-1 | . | TGTGCCAGCAGCTTAGCCAGGGACTACGAGCAGTACTTC | CASSLARDYEQYF
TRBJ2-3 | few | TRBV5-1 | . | TGCGCCAGCAGCTTAGGAGCCCCTGGAGATACGCAGTATTTT | CASSLGAPGDTQYF
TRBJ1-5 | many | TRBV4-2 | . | TGTGCCAGCAGCCAAGAGAATAGTGATAGCAATCAGCCCCAGCATTTT | CASSQENSDSNQPQHF
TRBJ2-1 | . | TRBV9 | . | TGTGCCAGCAGCGTCGACCGGGGGAGTTACAATGAGCAGTTCTTC | CASSVDRGSYNEQFF
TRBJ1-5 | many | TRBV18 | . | TGTGCCAGCTCACCACAAGGCGGATCCAATCAGCCCCAGCATTTT | CASSPQGGSNQPQHF
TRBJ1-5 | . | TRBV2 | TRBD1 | TGTGCCAGCAGGGACCGGACAGGCGGCAATCAGCCCCAGCATTTT | CASRDRTGGNQPQHF
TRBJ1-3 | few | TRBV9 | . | TGTGCCAGCAGCTCCGGACACGGAACGGCAAACACCATATATTTT | CASSSGHGTANTIYF
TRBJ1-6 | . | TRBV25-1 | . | TGTGCCAGCAGTGAAAGAGCGGGGAGCTCCTATAATTCACCCCTCCACTTT | CASSERAGSSYNSPLHF
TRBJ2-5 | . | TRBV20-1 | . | TGCAGTGCTAGAGTGAGGACTCCCAGGGGGACCCAGTACTTC | CSARVRTPRGTQYF
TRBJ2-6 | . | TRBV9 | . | TGTGCCAGCAGCGTAGGAGGGGTCGGGGCCAACGTCCTGACTTTC | CASSVGGVGANVLTF
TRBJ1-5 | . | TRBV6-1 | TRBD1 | TGTGCCAGCCGGGCAGGGGGGTCTCAGCCCCAGCATTTT | CASRAGGSQPQHF
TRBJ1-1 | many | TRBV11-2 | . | TGTGCCAGCAGCTTATTAGTCATCAGGGAAGCTTTCTTT | CASSLLVIREAFF
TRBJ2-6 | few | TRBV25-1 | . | TGTGCCAGCAGTGAGACCAGAACCATCTCTGGGGCCAACGTCCTGACTTTC | CASSETRTISGANVLTF
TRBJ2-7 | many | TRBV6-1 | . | TGTGCCAGCAGTGCTCTCGGCCGTATCTCCTACGAGCAGTACTTC | CASSALGRISYEQYF